A single sample gave rise to the 17 T cell receptor beta chains below, sequenced in a study of T-cell reconstitution after alpha-beta-depleted transplantation in children. This sample's TCRbeta library carried unique molecular identifier barcodes. TCRdb ran MiXCR on the PCR reads and lists one entry per CDR3 protein. This sample yields approximately 490,000 distinct CDR3 sequences, of which around 13% are seen a single time; 5% to 6% belongs to the top ten. The sample in question was PBMCs from the stem cell graft donor, obtained from the stem cell graft. The receptor source for this set is a human donor who donated a stem cell graft to a child with combined immunodeficiency.

The rearrangement links TRBV25-1 to TRBJ2-1, with 8 bases identical to TRBD2. This CDR3 spans 14 amino acids. CDR1 MGHDK and CDR2 SYGVNS come from the germline V gene. V dropped 3 bases and J dropped 7; count of bases not matched to a gene: 5. Written as DNA, the CDR3 is TGTGCCAGCAGTGAGGGACTAGGCGGGAATGAGCAGTTCTTC. The encoded protein is CASSEGLGGNEQFF. Drawing the rest from reference TRBV25-1 and TRBJ2-1, the complete variable domain is EADIYQTPRYLVIGTGKKITLECSQTMGHDKMYWYQQDPGMELHLIHYSYGVNSTEKGDLSSESTVSRIRTEHFPLTLESARPSHTSQYLCASSEGLGGNEQFFGPGTRLTVL.

The CDR3, as DNA: TGTGCCAGCAGTGAATATTTTCCCAGGGAGAATTCACCCCTCCACTTT. Its translation is CASSEYFPRENSPLHF. This chain connects TRBV25-1 to TRBJ1-6; D is perhaps TRBD1 (5 bases). In germline, CDR1 is MGHDK, CDR2 SYGVNS. V was shortened by 0 bases and J by 7 bases, with 13 bases between the two germline ends. This CDR3 spans 16 amino acids. Complete variable domain (other parts from reference TRBV25-1 and TRBJ1-6): EADIYQTPRYLVIGTGKKITLECSQTMGHDKMYWYQQDPGMELHLIHYSYGVNSTEKGDLSSESTVSRIRTEHFPLTLESARPSHTSQYLCASSEYFPRENSPLHFGNGTRLTVT.

The rearrangement links TRBV12-3 or TRBV12-4 to TRBJ1-2, with a tentative D call TRBD1 (5 bases). This CDR3 has 12 residues. Trimming cost V 5 bases and J 3 bases, with 7 bases left between them. CDR3 protein: CASSGTDYGYTF. CDR3 DNA: TGTGCCAGCAGTGGGACCGACTATGGCTACACCTTC.

The sample holds a few counts of this clonotype. An end of the junction does not agree with germline; a read error may underlie this. The V and J genes are TRBV4-3 and TRBJ2-1; D possibly corresponds to TRBD2 (5 bases). This CDR3 spans 15 amino acids. Germline V lookup: CDR1 LGHNA, CDR2 YSLEER. The DNA for the CDR3 is TGCGCTAGCAGCGGTATAGCGCGCTTCTACAATGAGCAGTTCTTC. Amino acids: CASSGIARFYNEQFF.

There are many counts of this clonotype. The chain uses TRBV13 and TRBJ2-1, with 7 positions matching TRBD1. Trimming took 5 bases from V and 9 from J; bases not matched to a gene: 10. The CDR3 is 14 amino acids. Germline CDR1 reads PRHDT; CDR2 reads FYEKMQ (reference sequence). The CDR3 nucleotides are TGTGCCAGCAGCGAACCGACAGGGCCATCTGAGCAGTTCTTC. Encoded protein: CASSEPTGPSEQFF. Based on the CDR3 plus reference TRBV13 and TRBJ2-1, the full variable domain is AAGVIQSPRHLIKEKRETATLKCYPIPRHDTVYWYQQGPGQDPQFLISFYEKMQSDKGSIPDRFSAQQFSDYHSELNMSSLELGDSALYFCASSEPTGPSEQFFGPGTRLTVL.

The chain employs TRBV29-1 and TRBJ2-1; 12 bases match TRBD2. The CDR3 extends over 14 amino acids. Germline values: CDR1 SQVTM, CDR2 ANQGSEA. Losses at the gene ends were 6 bases for V and 4 bases for J; bases not matched to a gene: 4. Here the CDR3 DNA reads TGCAGCGTCGGACTAGCGGGGCCTTACAATGAGCAGTTCTTC. Translated, it gives CSVGLAGPYNEQFF.

This clonotype has only a few counts. V is TRBV28 and J is TRBJ2-7; 9 bases align to TRBD1. Germline V gene data show CDR1 as MDHEN and CDR2 as SYDVKM. After removal of 4 bases from V and 0 bases from J, the junction contained 4 bases not matched to a gene. CDR3 length: 15 amino acids. CDR3 sequence (DNA): TGTGCCAGCAGTTGGGACAGGGCCGACTCCTACGAGCAGTACTTC. Protein: CASSWDRADSYEQYF.

This clonotype was counted a few times. The chain combines TRBV20-1 with TRBJ2-4, with D maybe TRBD2 (7 bases). Between the trimmed V and J ends, which lost 3 bases and 3 bases, there was a span of 18 bases. The CDR3 runs 16 residues. Germline V gene lookup returns CDR1 DFQATT and CDR2 SNEGSKA (reference sequence). The CDR3 here is CSAREPTGGGKNIQYF. The CDR3 coding sequence is TGCAGTGCTAGGGAACCGACAGGCGGGGGCAAAAACATTCAGTACTTC.

This clonotype has only a few counts. The CDR3 nucleotides are TGCGCCAGCAGCCAGGGCGTGACAGGCTCCTACGAGCAGTACTTC. The encoded protein is CASSQGVTGSYEQYF. The gene calls are TRBV4-3 and TRBJ2-7, with a possible D match to TRBD1 (6 bases). CDR3 length: 15 amino acids. CDR1 and CDR2 (germline): LGHNA, YSLEER. V lost 3 bases and J lost 0, with 12 bases in between.

This clonotype was detected many times. The gene calls are TRBV10-3 and TRBJ2-1; no firm D call. The CDR3 is 13 residues long. CDR1 and CDR2 (germline): ENHRY, SYGVKD. V gave up 7 bases and J gave up 14 bases, with 21 bases separating them. DNA for the CDR3: TGTGCCATCAAAGGCACAGAACTTATGCCCAAGTTCTTC. Encoded protein: CAIKGTELMPKFF.

The V gene is TRBV7-9, the J gene TRBJ2-1; unclear D gene. V dropped 8 bases and J dropped 0 bases, with 11 bases sitting between them. CDR3 length: 14 residues. Germline V gives CDR1 SEHNR, CDR2 FQNEAQ (reference sequence). The CDR3 reads CASRYPGSYNEQFF. In nucleotides, the CDR3 is TGTGCCAGCCGGTACCCTGGCTCCTACAATGAGCAGTTCTTC.

At least ten counts were recorded for this clonotype. This chain connects TRBV20-1 to TRBJ2-1, with 11 bases that match TRBD2. This CDR3 spans 16 amino acids. Germline V gives CDR1 DFQATT, CDR2 SNEGSKA (reference sequence). Trimming at V came to 0 bases and at J to 5 bases, leaving 6 bases not matched to a gene. This CDR3 reads CSARDWGLADHNEQFF. As DNA, the CDR3 is TGCAGTGCTAGAGATTGGGGACTAGCGGACCACAATGAGCAGTTCTTC.

The chain links TRBV20-1 to TRBJ1-6, with D uncertain. CDR1 and CDR2 from the germline V gene are DFQATT and SNEGSKA (reference sequence). V was shortened by 3 bases and J by 1 base, with 13 bases between the two germline ends. CDR3 size: 16 residues. DNA of the CDR3: TGCAGTGCTAGGGACTCCGGGTGGTCCTATAATTCACCCCTCCACTTT. It is translated as CSARDSGWSYNSPLHF.

The chain recombines TRBV20-1 with TRBJ1-2; no firm D call. Germline V gives CDR1 DFQATT, CDR2 SNEGSKA (reference sequence). This CDR3 is 13 amino acids long. V was shortened by 6 bases and J by 4 bases, with 15 bases between the two germline ends. Here the CDR3 DNA reads TGCAGTGCCCCCCCCGACGCGCTCTATGGCTACACCTTC. Protein sequence: CSAPPDALYGYTF.

This clonotype has at least ten counts. The genes are TRBV20-1 and TRBJ2-1; 13 bases are a match to TRBD2. Germline V lookup: CDR1 DFQATT, CDR2 SNEGSKA (reference sequence). The CDR3 has 13 amino acids. With V trimmed by 6 bases and J by 9 bases, 5 bases remained unmatched. The DNA for the CDR3 is TGCAGTGCACCGGGACTAGCGGGGACTGAGCAGTTCTTC. Protein sequence: CSAPGLAGTEQFF.

The J gene is TRBJ2-7, the V gene TRBV12-3 or TRBV12-4; TRBD2 agrees at 13 bases. The CDR3 is 16 amino acids. V shed 5 bases and J 5 bases; nucleotides not matched to a gene: 9. The CDR3 loop is CASSKTSGTSGNEQYF. The CDR3, as DNA: TGTGCCAGCAGTAAAACCTCCGGGACTAGCGGGAACGAGCAGTACTTC.

This clonotype was recorded a few times. The V gene is TRBV5-6, the J gene TRBJ2-3; no firm D call. The CDR3 covers 15 residues. Trimming took 1 base from V and 4 from J, leaving 13 bases between them. Germline V CDR1 and CDR2: SGHDT, YYEEEE. In DNA form, the CDR3 reads TGTGCCAGCAGCTTGTTTAAGGGTCCCCCAGATACGCAGTATTTT. Amino acid sequence: CASSLFKGPPDTQYF.